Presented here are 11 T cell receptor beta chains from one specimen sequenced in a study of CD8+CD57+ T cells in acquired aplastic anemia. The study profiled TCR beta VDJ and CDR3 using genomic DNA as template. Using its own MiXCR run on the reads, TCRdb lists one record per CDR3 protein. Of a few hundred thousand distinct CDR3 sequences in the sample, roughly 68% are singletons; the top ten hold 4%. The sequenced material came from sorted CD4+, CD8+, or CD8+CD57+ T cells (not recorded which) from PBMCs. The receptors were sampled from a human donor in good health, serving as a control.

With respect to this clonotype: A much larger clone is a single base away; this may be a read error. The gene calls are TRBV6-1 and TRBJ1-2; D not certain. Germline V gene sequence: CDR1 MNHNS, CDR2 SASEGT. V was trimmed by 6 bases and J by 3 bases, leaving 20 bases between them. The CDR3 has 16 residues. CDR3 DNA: TGTGCCAGCAGATACTCAGCCTCGGGCAGCCACTATGGCTACACCTTC. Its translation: CASRYSASGSHYGYTF.

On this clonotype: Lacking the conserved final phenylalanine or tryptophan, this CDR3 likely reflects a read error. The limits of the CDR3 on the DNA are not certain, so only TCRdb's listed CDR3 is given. The CDR3 sequence is CATSRDRGGREDTTADL. The V and J genes are TRBV15 and TRBJ2-5; the tabulated D call, TRBD1, remains unverified against the DNA. The CDR3 is 17 residues long, counting both termini. The V gene's germline CDR1 is LNHNV and CDR2 YYDKDF (reference sequence).

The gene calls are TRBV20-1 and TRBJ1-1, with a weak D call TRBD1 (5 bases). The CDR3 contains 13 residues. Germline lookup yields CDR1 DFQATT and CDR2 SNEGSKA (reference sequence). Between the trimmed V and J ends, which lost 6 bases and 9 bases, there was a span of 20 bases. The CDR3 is CSAETEPNQQAFF. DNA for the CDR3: TGCAGTGCCGAGACAGAGCCGAATCAGCAAGCTTTCTTT.

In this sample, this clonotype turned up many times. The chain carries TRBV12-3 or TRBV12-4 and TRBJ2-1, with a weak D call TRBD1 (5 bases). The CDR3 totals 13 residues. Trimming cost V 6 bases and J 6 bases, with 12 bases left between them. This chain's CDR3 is CASRTDSFNEQFF. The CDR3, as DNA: TGTGCCAGCAGGACCGACAGCTTCAATGAGCAGTTCTTC.

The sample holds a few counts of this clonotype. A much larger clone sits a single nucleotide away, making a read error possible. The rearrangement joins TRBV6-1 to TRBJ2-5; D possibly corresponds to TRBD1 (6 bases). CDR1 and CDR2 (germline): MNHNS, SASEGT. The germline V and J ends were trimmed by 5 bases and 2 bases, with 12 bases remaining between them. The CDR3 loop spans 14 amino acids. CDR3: CASSYPGVQETQYF. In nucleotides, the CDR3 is TGTGCCAGCAGTTACCCAGGGGTTCAAGAGACCCAGTACTTC.

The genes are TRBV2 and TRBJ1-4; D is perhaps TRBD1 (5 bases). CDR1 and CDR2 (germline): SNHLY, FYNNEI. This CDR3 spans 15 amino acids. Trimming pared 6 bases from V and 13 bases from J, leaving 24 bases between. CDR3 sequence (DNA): TGTGCCAGCAGCGTAGTGCGGGGGGTTAATCAAGCACTGTTTTTT. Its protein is CASSVVRGVNQALFF.

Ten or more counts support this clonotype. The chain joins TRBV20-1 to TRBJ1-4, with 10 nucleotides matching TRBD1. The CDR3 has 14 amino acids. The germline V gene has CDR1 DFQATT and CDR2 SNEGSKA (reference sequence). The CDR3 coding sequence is TGCAGGGCGGGGACAGGGGCAACTAATGAAAAACTGTTTTTT. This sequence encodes CRAGTGATNEKLFF.

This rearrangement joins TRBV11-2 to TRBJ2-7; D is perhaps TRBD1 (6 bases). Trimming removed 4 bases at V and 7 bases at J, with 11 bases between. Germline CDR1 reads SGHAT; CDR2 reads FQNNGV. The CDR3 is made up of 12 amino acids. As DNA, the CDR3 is TGTGCCAGCAGCTCCGGACAGCAAGAGCAGTACTTC. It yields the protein CASSSGQQEQYF.

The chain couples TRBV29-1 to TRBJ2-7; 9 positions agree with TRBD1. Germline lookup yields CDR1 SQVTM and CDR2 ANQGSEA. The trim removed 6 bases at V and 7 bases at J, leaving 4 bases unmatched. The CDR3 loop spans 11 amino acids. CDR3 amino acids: CSVGQGREQYF. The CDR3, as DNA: TGCAGCGTAGGACAGGGGAGGGAGCAGTACTTC.

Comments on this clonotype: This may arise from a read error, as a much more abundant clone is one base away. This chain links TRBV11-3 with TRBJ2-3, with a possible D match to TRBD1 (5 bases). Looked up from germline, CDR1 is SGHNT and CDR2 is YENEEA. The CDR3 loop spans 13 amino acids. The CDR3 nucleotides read TGTGCCAGCAGCTCGACAGTAGCAGATATGCAGTATTTT. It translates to CASSSTVADMQYF. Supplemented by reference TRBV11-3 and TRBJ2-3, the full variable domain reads EAGVVQSPRYKIIEKKQPVAFWCNPISGHNTLYWYLQNLGQGPELLIRYENEEAVDDSQLPKDRFSAERLKGVDSTLKIQPAELGDSAVYLCASSSTVADMQYFGPGTRLTVL.

The CDR3 DNA follows: TGTGCCAGCAGTAGGGGCGTCCGGGAGGATTCACCCCTCCACTTT. This codes for CASSRGVREDSPLHF. The V and J genes are TRBV5-4 and TRBJ1-6, with D perhaps matching TRBD1 (5 bases). V lost 5 bases to trimming and J lost 8 bases, with 17 bases between them. The germline gives CDR1 SGHNT, CDR2 YYREEE (reference sequence). The CDR3 is made up of 15 amino acids. The complete variable domain, with remaining parts taken from reference TRBV5-4 and TRBJ1-6, reads ETGVTQSPTHLIKTRGQQVTLRCSSQSGHNTVSWYQQALGQGPQFIFQYYREEENGRGNFPPRFSGLQFPNYSSELNVNALELDDSALYLCASSRGVREDSPLHFGNGTRLTVT.